This record looks at one T cell receptor (beta chain) sequence and its context. What it binds is not known. Unique molecular identifiers were used to barcode this TCRbeta library. TCRdb fed the PCR reads into MiXCR, producing one record per CDR3 protein. Of a few hundred thousand distinct CDR3 sequences listed, over 40% are singletons. Looked up from germline, CDR1 is DFQATT and CDR2 is SNEGSKA (reference sequence). The CDR3 runs 14 residues. Trimming took 5 bases from V and 5 from J, leaving 13 bases between them. The data are from a study of T-cell reconstitution after alpha-beta-depleted transplantation in children. The study's findings and limits: The main origin of T-cell counts and diversity one year after transplant was newly produced T cells. Certain patients had high TCRbeta diversity at day 60, and it came from recipient T cells and thymic progenitors that survived. The origin of alpha-beta T cells about two months after transplant was reportedly several hundred expanded graft clones.

Sequencing was performed on PBMCs, taken before TCRalphabeta/CD19-depleted stem cell transplant. The chain couples TRBV20-1 to TRBJ1-6; TRBD1 might be the D (5 bases). This TCR came from a girl aged 2 to 9 with aplastic anemia, due to receive a stem cell transplant. The DNA for the CDR3 is TGCAGTGCTCCACGGGACTGGGATAATTCACCCCTCCACTTT. Translating gives CSAPRDWDNSPLHF.